These 27 T cell receptor beta chains were sequenced from one sample in a study of CD8 T cells in ankylosing spondylitis. One entry per CDR3 protein results from TCRdb running MiXCR on the 5' RACE reads. Of about 360,000 distinct CDR3 sequences in the sample, around 20% were seen once. The specimen sequenced was blood, either unsorted or a sorted T cell fraction (not recorded which). Receptor source: a male donor with ankylosing spondylitis or in good health (not recorded which).

In its sample, this clonotype was seen many times. The V and J genes are TRBV6-1 and TRBJ2-6; no clear D. V shed 0 bases and J shed 2 bases, with 5 bases lying between them. Germline-derived CDR1 and CDR2 are MNHNS and SASEGT. The CDR3 is 15 residues long. The DNA for the CDR3 is TGTGCCAGCAGTGAAGCAGTGGCTGGGGCCAACGTCCTGACTTTC. Translation: CASSEAVAGANVLTF.

The chain carries TRBV6-5 and TRBJ2-5; maybe TRBD2 (6 bases). V was trimmed by 4 bases and J by 1 base, leaving 13 bases between them. This CDR3 is 15 amino acids long. Germline assignment: CDR1 MNHEY and CDR2 SVGAGI. CDR3 bases: TGTGCCAGCAGTTGGTCGGAGGGATTCCAAGAGACCCAGTACTTC. Encoded protein: CASSWSEGFQETQYF.

The chain joins TRBV14 to TRBJ2-1; D unclear. Germline CDR1 and CDR2: SGHDN and FVKESK. Trimming took 4 bases from V and 0 from J, leaving 7 bases between them. This CDR3 contains 14 residues. CDR3 amino acids: CASSLGISYNEQFF. The CDR3 DNA follows: TGTGCCAGCAGCCTAGGGATCTCCTACAATGAGCAGTTCTTC.

This clonotype was detected a few times. The chain employs TRBV10-2 and TRBJ2-7; D ambiguous. The CDR3 length is 13 residues. The V end lost 4 bases, the J end lost 0 bases, and 7 bases lay between the germline ends. Germline values: CDR1 WSHSY, CDR2 SAAADI. The CDR3 coding sequence is TGCGCCAGCAGTGGATGGGACTCCTACGAGCAGTACTTC. It is translated as CASSGWDSYEQYF.

The V call is TRBV28, the J call TRBJ2-7; D is tentatively TRBD1 or TRBD2 (5 bases each). V lost 2 bases, J lost 1 base, and 12 bases lay in between. Germline loops: CDR1 MDHEN, CDR2 SYDVKM. This CDR3 spans 15 amino acids. The chain's CDR3 is CASSLIPGPSYEQYF. The CDR3 DNA reads as TGTGCCAGCAGTTTAATTCCGGGGCCTTCCTACGAGCAGTACTTC.

The table lists this clonotype with a few counts. The V and J genes are TRBV7-9 and TRBJ2-1; no clear D gene. There are 14 residues in the CDR3. The V end was cut by 3 bases, the J end by 9 bases, with 15 bases between. Germline V gives CDR1 SEHNR, CDR2 FQNEAQ (reference sequence). The CDR3 is CASSLTELGGEQFF. The CDR3 DNA follows: TGTGCCAGCAGCTTGACTGAATTGGGTGGTGAGCAGTTCTTC.

This clonotype turned up a few times. This chain connects TRBV20-1 to TRBJ2-1; D perhaps matches TRBD1 (5 bases). CDR1 is DFQATT and CDR2 is SNEGSKA in the germline V gene (reference sequence). With 6 bases removed from V and 4 bases from J, the gap between germline ends came to 7 bases. The CDR3 is 11 residues long. CDR3 sequence reads: CSAHRYNEQFF. The CDR3 coding sequence is TGCAGTGCGCACAGGTACAATGAGCAGTTCTTC.

The V gene is TRBV12-3 or TRBV12-4, the J gene TRBJ2-1; D possibly matches TRBD1 or TRBD2 (5 bases each). This CDR3 comprises 15 residues. The V gene lost 6 bases and the J gene lost 5 bases, with 17 bases spanning the gap. The CDR3 loop is CASSRLGARNNEQFF. CDR3 nucleotides: TGTGCCAGCAGCCGCCTCGGGGCCAGAAACAATGAGCAGTTCTTC.

The chain employs TRBV30 and TRBJ1-2, with 8 bases matching TRBD1. J was trimmed by 8 bases and V by 3 bases; bases with no gene match: 11. The CDR3 consists of 14 residues. Germline lookup yields CDR1 GTSNPN and CDR2 SVGIG (reference sequence). The CDR3 nucleotides are TGTGCCTGGAGACGACAGGGGTTATTTGAGGGCTACACCTTC. It is translated as CAWRRQGLFEGYTF. The full variable domain, its missing parts supplied by reference TRBV30 and TRBJ1-2, is SQTIHQWPATLVQPVGSPLSLECTVEGTSNPNLYWYRQAAGRGLQLLFYSVGIGQISSEVPQNLSASRPQDRQFILSSKKLLLSDSGFYLCAWRRQGLFEGYTFGSGTRLTVV.

The gene calls are TRBV20-1 and TRBJ1-2; D not resolved. Trimming pared 7 bases from V and 3 bases from J, leaving 9 bases between. Germline V lookup: CDR1 DFQATT, CDR2 SNEGSKA (reference sequence). This CDR3 spans 11 amino acids. CDR3 loop: CSGLIDYGYTF. CDR3 bases: TGCAGTGGCCTCATTGACTATGGCTACACCTTC.

In its sample, this clonotype was seen a few times. The rearrangement uses TRBV12-3 or TRBV12-4 and TRBJ2-3; 9 bases fit TRBD1. The CDR3 sequence is 15 residues long. Germline trimming cut 6 bases from V and 0 bases from J; bases unmatched to any gene: 4. The DNA of the CDR3 is TGTGCCAGCAGCTATGGGACAGGGAGCACAGATACGCAGTATTTT. Amino acid sequence: CASSYGTGSTDTQYF.

V gene TRBV28 combines with J gene TRBJ2-2; D may be TRBD1 (6 bases). V gave up 6 bases and J gave up 4 bases, with 12 bases separating them. The germline V gene encodes CDR1 MDHEN and CDR2 SYDVKM. The CDR3 covers 14 residues. The CDR3 nucleotides read TGTGCCAGCAGACGACAGGCTGTCACCGGGGAGCTGTTTTTT. Translating gives CASRRQAVTGELFF. Supplemented by reference TRBV28 and TRBJ2-2, the full variable domain reads DVKVTQSSRYLVKRTGEKVFLECVQDMDHENMFWYRQDPGLGLRLIYFSYDVKMKEKGDIPEGYSVSREKKERFSLILESASTNQTSMYLCASRRQAVTGELFFGEGSRLTVL.

This clonotype has just a few counts. This rearrangement joins TRBV10-3 to TRBJ2-1; the D is unclear. There are 13 residues in the CDR3. V lost 0 bases and J lost 5, with 5 bases in between. CDR1 ENHRY and CDR2 SYGVKD come from the germline V gene. The CDR3 coding sequence is TGTGCCATCAGTGAGTCTTGGAACAATGAGCAGTTCTTC. Protein sequence: CAISESWNNEQFF.

The V gene is TRBV20-1, the J gene TRBJ2-3, with TRBD2 identical over 10 bases. The CDR3 runs to 16 residues. Germline loops: CDR1 DFQATT, CDR2 SNEGSKA (reference sequence). The V segment lost 0 bases and the J segment 0 bases; nucleotides outside the gene matches: 3. CDR3 nucleotides: TGCAGTGCTAGAGATTCAGCGGGGGGGAGCACAGATACGCAGTATTTT. Encoded protein: CSARDSAGGSTDTQYF.

This clonotype was detected a few times. The rearrangement uses TRBV12-3 or TRBV12-4 and TRBJ2-5; 9 positions match TRBD1. The CDR3 is made up of 14 amino acids. Trimming cost V 5 bases and J 5 bases; bases outside gene matches: 6. CDR3 protein: CASSPGQGLETQYF. In DNA, the CDR3 is TGTGCCAGCAGTCCAGGACAGGGGTTGGAGACCCAGTACTTC.

This clonotype was counted a few times. The rearrangement uses TRBV12-3 or TRBV12-4 and TRBJ2-5; TRBD2 aligns across 9 bases. With 5 bases clipped from V and 2 bases from J, the junction kept 6 bases outside the gene matches. This CDR3 has 15 residues. The CDR3, as DNA: TGTGCCAGCAGTACAGCGGGACTAGCACAAGAGACCCAGTACTTC. As protein: CASSTAGLAQETQYF.

With regard to this clonotype: A much larger clone lies a single base off, so this may be a read error. This chain links TRBV11-2 with TRBJ2-3; D call uncertain. The CDR3 has 12 residues. Germline V CDR1 and CDR2: SGHAT, FQNNGV. DNA of the CDR3: TGTGCCTGCAGCTTAGAGTCAGATACGCAGTATTTT. Its translation is CACSLESDTQYF.

In nucleotides, the CDR3 is TGCGCCAGCAGCCACAACACAGGGAACACTGAAGCTTTCTTT. It encodes CASSHNTGNTEAFF. The chain is built from TRBV4-1 and TRBJ1-1; TRBD1 might be the D (5 bases). Trimming stripped 3 bases from V and 1 base from J, with 9 bases between. Germline V lookup: CDR1 MGHRA, CDR2 YSYEKL. This CDR3 comprises 14 residues.

In this sample, this clonotype turned up a few times. V and J are TRBV6-1 and TRBJ1-1, with D tentatively TRBD1 (5 bases). Germline CDR1 reads MNHNS; CDR2 reads SASEGT. This CDR3 has 15 residues. Trimming took off 7 bases at V and 0 bases at J, with 15 bases between the two ends. The CDR3 reads CASMETVRMNTEAFF. The DNA for the CDR3 is TGTGCCAGCATGGAGACAGTACGGATGAACACTGAAGCTTTCTTT.

The chain recombines TRBV28 with TRBJ2-1, with D possibly TRBD2 on 5 matching bases. The CDR3 runs to 14 residues. V lost 5 bases, J lost 8 bases, and 16 bases lay in between. The germline CDR1 and CDR2 sequences are MDHEN and SYDVKM. The CDR3 region has the DNA TGTGCCAGCAGTCTCCGGGGTTTAAAGTATGAGCAGTTCTTC. Protein product: CASSLRGLKYEQFF.

The chain carries TRBV2 and TRBJ1-4; unclear D gene. Trimming removed 8 bases at V and 7 bases at J, with 11 bases between. Germline V gene lookup returns CDR1 SNHLY and CDR2 FYNNEI. The CDR3 covers 12 residues. The CDR3 loop is CASPGNGEKLFF. The CDR3 coding sequence is TGTGCCAGCCCCGGGAACGGTGAAAAACTGTTTTTT.

This clonotype was counted between two and nine times. J is TRBJ2-1 and V is TRBV5-1; D call uncertain. The CDR3 is made up of 11 amino acids. Germline CDR1 and CDR2: SGHRS and YFSETQ. The ends were cut back, 3 bases at V and 8 bases at J, with 6 bases in the middle. The CDR3 bases are TGCGCCAGCAGCTCTCCCTATGAGCAGTTCTTC. This encodes CASSSPYEQFF.

The rearrangement joins TRBV10-3 to TRBJ2-7; D perhaps matches TRBD1 (6 bases). The V and J ends lost 3 bases and 2 bases respectively, with 11 bases between them. CDR1 and CDR2 from the germline V gene are ENHRY and SYGVKD. The CDR3 length is 14 residues. The CDR3 coding sequence is TGTGCCATCAGTGAATCGACAGGAACCTACGAGCAGTACTTC. It encodes CAISESTGTYEQYF.

This clonotype showed up just a few times. This rearrangement joins TRBV12-3 or TRBV12-4 to TRBJ2-7, with D unresolved. This CDR3 spans 14 amino acids. Trimming pared 3 bases from V and 5 bases from J, leaving 14 bases between. For the CDR3, the DNA is TGTGCCAGCAGTTTTTGGGCCGAAGCCCACGAGCAGTACTTC. Translating gives CASSFWAEAHEQYF.

With respect to this clonotype: An end of the junction differs from the germline gene, which may be a read error. The chain employs TRBV20-1 and TRBJ2-1; TRBD2 might be the D (5 bases). Per the germline V gene, CDR1 is DFQATT and CDR2 is SNEGSKA (reference sequence). The CDR3 sequence is 12 residues long. The CDR3 nucleotides read TGCAGTACTAGATCAGGAGGAGATGAGCAGTTCTTC. Its translation: CSTRSGGDEQFF.

This clonotype was recorded at least ten times. The chain links TRBV7-2 to TRBJ2-1, with D perhaps matching TRBD2 (6 bases). CDR1 SGHTA and CDR2 FQGNSA come from the germline V gene. The CDR3 spans 15 residues. Trimming removed 0 bases from V and 4 bases from J, with 10 bases in between. CDR3 amino acids: CASSLAGGLYNEQFF. CDR3 coding DNA: TGTGCCAGCAGCTTAGCGGGGGGATTATACAATGAGCAGTTCTTC. The full variable domain, its missing parts supplied by reference TRBV7-2 and TRBJ2-1, is GAGVSQSPSNKVTEKGKDVELRCDPISGHTALYWYRQSLGQGLEFLIYFQGNSAPDKSGLPSDRFSAERTGGSVSTLTIQRTQQEDSAVYLCASSLAGGLYNEQFFGPGTRLTVL.

This clonotype came up once. V gene TRBV4-1 combines with J gene TRBJ2-5; TRBD1 agrees at 7 bases. The germline CDR1 and CDR2 sequences are MGHRA and YSYEKL. The CDR3 length is 13 residues. V trimming: 7 bases; J trimming: 2 bases; junction bases outside the gene matches: 4. As DNA, the CDR3 is TGCGCCAGCACCGACAGGGAGCAAGAGACCCAGTACTTC. This gives the protein CASTDREQETQYF.